These T cell receptor beta chains were read from a single sample in a study of vaccination and CD4 T cells after COVID-19. TCRdb re-called the PCR reads with MiXCR, one entry per CDR3 protein. The data show more than 10,000 distinct CDR3 sequences, roughly 52% seen once. Antigen specificity for these receptors is unknown. Sequencing was done on a sample of CD4+ T cells from blood, cultured in vitro. The receptors stem from a human donor who had recovered from COVID-19. CDR3s include the opening cysteine and the closing phenylalanine or tryptophan. A D gene is named only where the DNA matches it firmly. Size tells how often a clone was seen (once, few, many) or the class of an expanded clone, and some rows leave it out.

TRBJ1-2 | TRBD1 | . | TRBV5-6 | CASSFGPGQGYGYTF | TGTGCCAGCAGCTTTGGTCCGGGACAGGGCTATGGCTACACCTTC
TRBJ1-2 | . | few | TRBV7-9 | CASSLVGGFGGYTF | TGTGCCAGCAGCTTAGTTGGGGGTTTTGGTGGCTACACCTTC
TRBJ2-7 | TRBD1 | few | TRBV5-5 | CASSLRDRPGDEQYF | TGTGCCAGCAGCTTACGGGACAGACCGGGCGACGAGCAGTACTTC
TRBJ1-5 | TRBD1 | . | TRBV20-1 | CSAIIGTGDYQPQHF | TGCAGTGCTATTATCGGGACAGGGGATTATCAGCCCCAGCATTTT
TRBJ1-5 | . | few | TRBV6-1 | CASSPSWGGNQPQHF | TGTGCCAGCAGTCCGTCTTGGGGGGGCAATCAGCCCCAGCATTTT
TRBJ2-5 | TRBD1 | medium-sized | TRBV2 | CASSEGDRVGTQYF | TGTGCCAGCAGTGAAGGAGACAGGGTCGGGACCCAGTACTTC
TRBJ2-1 | . | . | TRBV20-1 | CSAPAPLKRHIYNEQFF | TGCAGTGCTCCCGCCCCATTGAAGCGGCACATTTACAATGAGCAGTTCTTC
TRBJ2-4 | . | . | TRBV28 | CASSYRQKSNIQYF | TGTGCCAGCAGCTACCGACAAAAGTCGAACATTCAGTACTTC
TRBJ1-1 | TRBD1 | . | TRBV7-3 | CASSVTGGNTEAFF | TGTGCCAGCAGCGTGACAGGGGGGAACACTGAAGCTTTCTTT
TRBJ1-3 | . | . | TRBV4-2 | CASSQTGGNTIYF | TGTGCCAGCAGCCAAACAGGGGGAAACACCATATATTTT
TRBJ1-4 | . | few | TRBV20-1 | CSAREDGDNEKLFF | TGCAGTGCTAGAGAGGACGGGGATAATGAAAAACTGTTTTTT
TRBJ1-4 | TRBD1 | few | TRBV6-1 | CASSEVDGTGEEKLFF | TGTGCCAGCAGTGAAGTTGATGGGACAGGGGAGGAAAAACTGTTTTTT
TRBJ1-1 | . | . | TRBV28 | CASSLSPRRDTEAFF | TGTGCCAGCAGTTTATCCCCTAGGAGGGACACTGAAGCTTTCTTT
TRBJ1-1 | . | once | TRBV5-6 | CASSRGGGEAFF | TGTGCCAGCAGCCGCGGGGGGGGTGAAGCTTTCTTT
TRBJ2-5 | TRBD2 | . | TRBV2 | CASKVAGVETQYF | TGTGCCAGCAAGGTGGCGGGAGTTGAGACCCAGTACTTC
TRBJ2-3 | TRBD1 | . | TRBV6-1 | CASSPTGGRADTQYF | TGTGCCAGCAGTCCGACAGGGGGCAGAGCAGATACGCAGTATTTT
TRBJ2-3 | TRBD2 | . | TRBV7-9 | CASSYPSGGGTDTQYF | TGTGCCAGCAGCTACCCCTCGGGGGGGGGCACAGATACGCAGTATTTT
TRBJ2-5 | . | few | TRBV20-1 | CSAIPLKGPQYF | TGCAGTGCTATACCCCTCAAGGGACCCCAGTACTTC
TRBJ2-7 | . | . | TRBV21-1 | CASSKGQGDYDEQYF | TGTGCCAGCAGCAAAGGTCAGGGGGATTATGACGAGCAGTACTTC
TRBJ2-5 | . | . | TRBV11-2 | CASSLDLRGRETQYF | TGTGCCAGCAGCTTAGACCTACGGGGGCGGGAGACCCAGTACTTC
TRBJ2-5 | TRBD2 | few | TRBV7-6 | CASSSSGIQTQYF | TGTGCCAGCAGTTCTAGCGGGATACAGACCCAGTACTTC
TRBJ2-3 | . | few | TRBV5-1 | CASSLRYRGEDTQYF | TGCGCCAGCAGCTTGAGGTATCGTGGGGAGGATACGCAGTATTTT
TRBJ2-5 | TRBD1 | . | TRBV7-2 | CASSPLGTVIQETQYF | TGTGCCAGCAGCCCTCTCGGGACAGTAATACAAGAGACCCAGTACTTC
TRBJ2-5 | . | . | TRBV7-8 | CASSFEEGTQYF | TGTGCCAGCAGCTTTGAAGAGGGGACCCAGTACTTC
TRBJ2-6 | . | . | TRBV30 | CAWSGTVEANVLTF | TGTGCCTGGAGTGGGACGGTTGAGGCCAACGTCCTGACTTTC
TRBJ2-3 | . | . | TRBV7-9 | CASSSTSSARADTQYF | TGTGCCAGCAGCTCGACTAGTTCGGCTCGTGCAGATACGCAGTATTTT
TRBJ2-7 | . | . | TRBV27 | CASSLEGQGGLQSDSYEQYF | TGTGCCAGCAGTTTAGAGGGGCAGGGTGGCCTCCAATCTGACTCCTACGAGCAGTACTTC
TRBJ2-1 | . | once | TRBV10-3 | CAISDFEYEQFF | TGTGCCATCAGTGATTTCGAATACGAGCAGTTCTTC
TRBJ2-4 | . | . | TRBV11-1 | CASSAGVQDIDIQYF | TGTGCCAGCAGCGCAGGGGTACAGGACATCGACATTCAGTACTTC
TRBJ2-1 | . | . | TRBV2 | CASSEGSNNEQFF | TGTGCCAGCAGTGAAGGCAGCAACAATGAGCAGTTCTTC
TRBJ2-5 | . | . | TRBV11-1 | CASSPLVGDLAQETQYF | TGTGCCAGCAGCCCACTGGTAGGGGACTTGGCACAAGAGACCCAGTACTTC
TRBJ2-5 | . | . | TRBV6-1 | CASSGSYQETQYF | TGTGCCAGCAGTGGATCGTACCAAGAGACCCAGTACTTC
TRBJ2-1 | . | few | TRBV25-1 | CASSVPGTYNEQFF | TGTGCCAGCAGTGTCCCAGGGACCTACAATGAGCAGTTCTTC
TRBJ1-4 | . | once | TRBV10-1 | CASSKNGRNEKLFF | TGCGCCAGCAGTAAGAACGGCCGAAATGAAAAACTGTTTTTT
TRBJ2-1 | TRBD2 | . | TRBV5-1 | CASSLAGEAYNEQFF | TGCGCCAGCAGCCTAGCGGGAGAGGCCTACAATGAGCAGTTCTTC
TRBJ2-5 | . | . | TRBV6-1 | CASSLGSQETQYF | TGTGCCAGCAGCCTCGGGAGCCAAGAGACCCAGTACTTC
TRBJ2-5 | TRBD2 | few | TRBV20-1 | CSASSVAGDQETQYF | TGCAGTGCTAGTTCCGTGGCGGGAGACCAAGAGACCCAGTACTTC
TRBJ2-4 | . | . | TRBV19 | CASSIGAGAKNIQYF | TGTGCCAGTAGTATTGGGGCGGGGGCCAAAAACATTCAGTACTTC
TRBJ2-7 | . | . | TRBV7-2 | CASSLIRGRASYEQYF | TGTGCCAGCAGCTTAATTCGAGGGCGGGCCAGCTACGAGCAGTACTTC